These 12 T cell receptor beta chains originate from one sample sequenced in a study of CD8 T cells in ankylosing spondylitis (dated by TCRdb to between 2016 and 2019). The receptor library was made with 5' RACE. The instrument was an Illumina HiSeq 2500. The public reads were quality trimmed at Q25 with fastp and then assembled into clones with MiXCR by TCRdb, keeping productive beta chains. All rows with the same CDR3 protein become a single entry with the most common DNA and genes. The sample includes roughly 240,000 distinct CDR3 sequences, with roughly 32% observed a single time. The top ten clones comprise about 4.2% of the sample. Sequences were obtained from blood, either unsorted or a sorted T cell fraction (not recorded which). These receptor sequences come from a male donor with ankylosing spondylitis or in good health (not recorded which).

This chain uses TRBV11-2 with TRBJ2-5, with no clear D. CDR3 length: 13 residues. Trimming took 5 bases from V and 4 from J, leaving 11 bases between them. In germline, CDR1 is SGHAT, CDR2 FQNNGV. The DNA of the CDR3 is TGTGCCAGCAGCCAGAGTTGGTCAGAGACCCAGTACTTC. It codes for CASSQSWSETQYF.

The V and J genes are TRBV5-1 and TRBJ1-1; D gene uncertain. Looked up from germline, CDR1 is SGHRS and CDR2 is YFSETQ. The V end lost 0 bases, the J end lost 0 bases, and 12 bases lay between the germline ends. This CDR3 is 16 amino acids long. The CDR3 DNA reads as TGCGCCAGCAGCTTGGGGACCCACCAGATGAACACTGAAGCTTTCTTT. Translation: CASSLGTHQMNTEAFF.

This sequence joins TRBV5-1 and TRBJ2-1; D remains ambiguous. The V end lost 0 bases, the J end lost 5 bases, and 15 bases lay between the germline ends. CDR3 length: 16 residues. The germline CDR1 and CDR2 sequences are SGHRS and YFSETQ. The CDR3 nucleotides are TGCGCCAGCAGCTTGGCTTCTGCCGGCACCGACAATGAGCAGTTCTTC. It encodes CASSLASAGTDNEQFF.

The genes are TRBV24-1 and TRBJ2-2, with 9 positions matching TRBD1. Unmatched junction bases numbered 6, after V lost 4 bases and J lost 4 bases. From germline, CDR1 is KGHDR and CDR2 SFDVKD. This CDR3 spans 16 amino acids. The CDR3: CATSDAGQGVTGELFF. The CDR3 nucleotides are TGTGCCACCAGTGACGCGGGACAGGGTGTCACCGGGGAGCTGTTTTTT.

V is TRBV5-6 and J is TRBJ2-5; D is possibly TRBD2 (5 bases). In germline, CDR1 is SGHDT, CDR2 YYEEEE. This CDR3 region has 15 residues. V lost 0 bases and J 4 bases, leaving 13 bases between the germline ends. CDR3 amino acids: CASSLEGDATETQYF. The DNA of the CDR3 is TGTGCCAGCAGCTTGGAGGGAGATGCCACAGAGACCCAGTACTTC.

This clonotype was seen a handful of times. This chain connects TRBV20-1 to TRBJ1-5; TRBD1 is a possible D gene (5 bases). V was trimmed by 3 bases and J by 6 bases, leaving 12 bases between them. Germline values: CDR1 DFQATT, CDR2 SNEGSKA (reference sequence). This CDR3 is 13 amino acids long. Written as DNA, the CDR3 is TGCAGTGCTAGGGGCAGGGTTGGTCAGCCCCAGCATTTT. Its translation: CSARGRVGQPQHF.

The chain employs TRBV24-1 and TRBJ1-2; D is perhaps TRBD1 (5 bases). CDR1 and CDR2 (germline): KGHDR, SFDVKD. V was cut by 2 bases and J by 4 bases, with 13 bases left in between. The CDR3 totals 15 residues. The CDR3 region has the DNA TGTGCCACCAGTGATTCCGGGGCCCGGTCCTATGGCTACACCTTC. Protein product: CATSDSGARSYGYTF.

The rearrangement links TRBV20-1 to TRBJ2-5; 11 bases are a match to TRBD2. Germline trimming cut 2 bases from V and 5 bases from J; bases unmatched to any gene: 7. This CDR3 contains 15 residues. Germline values: CDR1 DFQATT, CDR2 SNEGSKA (reference sequence). The CDR3 protein is CSARLAGGLGETQYF. In DNA form, the CDR3 reads TGCAGTGCTAGATTAGCGGGGGGGCTGGGGGAGACCCAGTACTTC.

The chain employs TRBV18 and TRBJ2-2, with D perhaps given as TRBD1 or TRBD2 (5 bases each). V was shortened by 7 bases and J by 1 base, with 10 bases between the two germline ends. The CDR3 totals 14 residues. Germline CDR1 is KGHSH and CDR2 is LQKENI. CDR3 region: CASFRDVNTGELFF. The CDR3, as DNA: TGTGCCAGCTTCCGGGACGTGAACACCGGGGAGCTGTTTTTT. Full variable domain (rest looked up from reference TRBV18 and TRBJ2-2): NAGVMQNPRHLVRRRGQEARLRCSPMKGHSHVYWYRQLPEEGLKFMVYLQKENIIDESGMPKERFSAEFPKEGPSILRIQQVVRGDSAAYFCASFRDVNTGELFFGEGSRLTVL.

The chain links TRBV11-2 to TRBJ2-5; tentatively, D is TRBD2 (8 bases). Germline CDR1 reads SGHAT; CDR2 reads FQNNGV. The CDR3 has 21 amino acids. Trimming left V 1 base short and J 0 bases short, with 27 bases between. The CDR3 DNA is TGTGCCAGCAGCTTAGTGACGGGACAGCGGGGGCCCCCCGAGTACCAAGAGACCCAGTACTTC. Translated: CASSLVTGQRGPPEYQETQYF.

In this sample, this clonotype turned up a few times. The chain couples TRBV20-1 to TRBJ1-1, with no clear D. V was shortened by 2 bases and J by 5 bases, with 12 bases between the two germline ends. The CDR3 is 13 residues long. Germline V gene data show CDR1 as DFQATT and CDR2 as SNEGSKA (reference sequence). CDR3 region: CSARPTGGTEAFF. CDR3 DNA: TGCAGTGCTAGACCGACGGGAGGGACTGAAGCTTTCTTT.

This clonotype was counted ten times or more. The chain has TRBV5-6 and TRBJ1-5; D remains unclear. Trimming pared 2 bases from V and 4 bases from J, leaving 4 bases between. The CDR3 runs to 12 residues. The V gene's germline CDR1 is SGHDT and CDR2 YYEEEE. This CDR3 is CASSLGNQPQHF. Written as DNA, the CDR3 is TGTGCCAGCAGCTTAGGGAATCAGCCCCAGCATTTT. Using reference TRBV5-6 and TRBJ1-5 for the parts outside the CDR3, the full variable domain is DAGVTQSPTHLIKTRGQQVTLRCSPKSGHDTVSWYQQALGQGPQFIFQYYEEEERQRGNFPDRFSGHQFPNYSSELNVNALLLGDSALYLCASSLGNQPQHFGDGTRLSIL.